The 5 T cell receptor beta chains below come from one sample, sequenced in a study of STAT3 mutations in large granular lymphocyte leukemia. Regarding the study as a whole: In T-cell large granular lymphocyte leukemia, about half of patients showed multiple immunodominant subclonotypes.

Sequencing was performed with immunoSEQ multiplex PCR; in TCRdb, only in-frame clones are kept and a portion is missing. This table has some 30,000 clones, about 80% appearing once. For these TCRs, the target antigens are not known. The sequencing sample was made of peripheral blood mononuclear cells. The receptors were gathered from a woman aged 50 to 65 with T-cell large granular lymphocyte leukemia. Some clones in this sample may be carry-over from other donors' samples.

This clone was recorded a few times. Here the CDR3 reads CASSVAGRGTDTQYF. As DNA, the CDR3 is TGTGCCAGCTCAGTCGCTGGGCGGGGCACAGATACGCAGTATTTT. The rearrangement uses TRBV18 and TRBJ2-3, with TRBD2 as a possible D gene (5 bases). The CDR3 loop spans 15 amino acids. V dropped 5 bases and J dropped 1 base, with 13 bases sitting between them. CDR1 and CDR2 from the germline V gene are KGHSH and LQKENI.

There are a few counts of this clone. The chain carries TRBV18 and TRBJ2-5; possible D gene TRBD2, 6 bases. This CDR3 is built from 13 residues. V was clipped by 5 bases and J by 4 bases, with 11 bases between them. Germline values: CDR1 KGHSH, CDR2 LQKENI. CDR3 bases: TGTGCCAGCTCAGGAGGGTTCGGAGAGACCCAGTACTTC. This codes for CASSGGFGETQYF. The full variable domain, completed using reference TRBV18 and TRBJ2-5, is NAGVMQNPRHLVRRRGQEARLRCSPMKGHSHVYWYRQLPEEGLKFMVYLQKENIIDESGMPKERFSAEFPKEGPSILRIQQVVRGDSAAYFCASSGGFGETQYFGPGTRLLVL.

This clone has only one observation. The chain is built from TRBV9 and TRBJ2-1; D not resolved. The germline V and J ends were trimmed by 0 bases and 4 bases, with 5 bases remaining between them. Germline lookup yields CDR1 SGDLS and CDR2 YYNGEE. The CDR3 runs to 13 residues. CDR3 sequence (DNA): TGTGCCAGCAGCGTAGATCAGTACAATGAGCAGTTCTTC. This translates into CASSVDQYNEQFF.

V is TRBV5-4 and J is TRBJ2-1; D is possibly TRBD2 (5 bases). The CDR3 is 13 residues long. CDR1 SGHNT and CDR2 YYREEE come from the germline V gene (reference sequence). Trimming left V 4 bases short and J 4 bases short, with 9 bases between. CDR3 bases: TGTGCCAGCAGCCTCGGACTTTACAATGAGCAGTTCTTC. It specifies CASSLGLYNEQFF.

The V gene is TRBV6-6, the J gene TRBJ2-7; D is perhaps TRBD1 (6 bases). The germline CDR1 and CDR2 sequences are MNHNY and SVGAGI (reference sequence). V lost 6 bases and J 4 bases, leaving 13 bases between the germline ends. The CDR3 extends over 13 amino acids. The DNA of the CDR3 is TGTGCCAGCAGCCGACAGGACCTTTACGAGCAGTACTTC. This sequence encodes CASSRQDLYEQYF.